Included here is one T cell receptor (beta chain) sequence, with context. Antigen: not known. These donors, healthy bone marrow donors, were studied. This entry is derived from a study of cytomegalovirus exposure and HLA in healthy donors. Study-level results: Through in vitro validation, three CMV-associated chains were shown to be specific for CMV antigens. It was likely that a cluster of highly shared sequence variants was a sequencing artifact.

V lost 0 bases, J lost 3 bases, and 7 bases lay in between. Germline values: CDR1 SGDLS, CDR2 YYNGEE. The CDR3 loop spans 14 amino acids. Primers included in the PCR were 60 Vbeta and 13 Jbeta primers. Using immunoSEQ multiplex PCR, the repertoire was profiled, and TCRdb retains in-frame clones only, with some absent. This table has 200,000 to 250,000 clones, 82% appearing once. The rearrangement uses TRBV9 and TRBJ1-3, with a weak D call TRBD1 (6 bases). Sequencing input: PBMCs. The sequence was collected from a middle-aged woman in good health and CMV-seronegative. The CDR3 region has the DNA TGTGCCAGCAGCGTAGACAGGGTTGGAAACACCATATATTTT. Amino acid sequence: CASSVDRVGNTIYF.